These 22 T cell receptor beta chains were all obtained from the same sample, sequenced in a study of blood T cell repertoires in COVID-19 (dated by TCRdb to the early 2020s). The method was the immunoSEQ multiplex PCR assay. TCRdb's version of the immuneACCESS table is confined to in-frame rearrangements and falls short of the full clone set. An unresolved V gene accounts for under half of the shortfall where checked; the remainder is of unknown origin. The sample table contains some 230,000 clones; only one count was recorded for approximately 83% of them. Jointly, the top ten make up 3% to 3.5% of the sample. The sample consisted of peripheral blood. The receptor source for this set is a woman under 40 who had recovered from COVID-19.

CDR3 residues: CASSLAGVPGANVLTF. The CDR3 region has the DNA TGTGCCAGCAGCTTGGCCGGAGTCCCTGGGGCCAACGTCCTGACTTTC. This chain joins TRBV5-6 and TRBJ2-6; D call uncertain. The V end was cut by 0 bases, the J end by 2 bases, with 9 bases between. CDR1 is SGHDT, CDR2 YYEEEE, per germline. This CDR3 contains 16 residues.

The CDR3 DNA reads TGTGCCAGCCCGGGACAACGGGCTAGCAATCAGCCCCAGCATTTT. It specifies CASPGQRASNQPQHF. The chain is built from TRBV27 and TRBJ1-5; maybe TRBD1 (6 bases). This CDR3 comprises 15 residues. Trimming shortened V by 8 bases and J by 0 bases, and 14 bases separated the two germline ends. Germline-derived CDR1 and CDR2 are MNHEY and SMNVEV (reference sequence).

CDR3 in amino acids: CATSGTGGSSYEQYF. DNA of the CDR3: TGTGCCACCAGTGGAACAGGGGGCTCTTCCTACGAGCAGTACTTC. The chain carries TRBV24-1 and TRBJ2-7; 9 positions match TRBD1. V was clipped by 5 bases and J by 1 base; unmatched bases: 5. The CDR3 has 15 amino acids. Germline-derived CDR1 and CDR2 are KGHDR and SFDVKD.

The chain has TRBV5-5 and TRBJ2-2; a possible D gene is TRBD2 (7 bases). Germline V gene lookup returns CDR1 SGHKS and CDR2 YYEKEE (reference sequence). The CDR3 spans 14 residues. The V end was cut by 6 bases, the J end by 4 bases, with 13 bases between. The DNA for the CDR3 is TGTGCCAGCACCATTGGGGGGGCCACCGGGGAGCTGTTTTTT. Its protein is CASTIGGATGELFF.

The chain uses TRBV30 and TRBJ2-7; D is perhaps TRBD2 (6 bases). Trimming cost V 1 base and J 5 bases, with 15 bases left between them. This CDR3 comprises 14 residues. Looked up from germline, CDR1 is GTSNPN and CDR2 is SVGIG (reference sequence). The CDR3 nucleotides are TGTGCCTGGAGTGGTCCCGGGAGTGCTGACGAGCAGTACTTC. The encoded protein is CAWSGPGSADEQYF.

This clone has just a few counts. The chain joins TRBV2 to TRBJ1-2, with TRBD1 matching 8 bases. The V segment lost 4 bases and the J segment 8 bases; nucleotides outside the gene matches: 9. The germline CDR1 and CDR2 sequences are SNHLY and FYNNEI. The length of the CDR3 is 14 residues. This CDR3 reads CASSGLGQARGYTF. The CDR3 DNA sequence: TGTGCCAGCAGTGGCCTGGGACAGGCCCGAGGCTACACCTTC.

This chain uses TRBV27 with TRBJ1-6; perhaps TRBD1 as D (5 bases). The CDR3 is made up of 14 amino acids. The V gene lost 6 bases and the J gene lost 3 bases, with 9 bases spanning the gap. Germline assignment: CDR1 MNHEY and CDR2 SMNVEV (reference sequence). The CDR3 is CASRTDSYNSPLHF. The DNA for the CDR3 is TGTGCCAGCAGAACCGACAGCTATAATTCACCCCTCCACTTT.

The chain couples TRBV5-1 to TRBJ1-1, with a weak D call TRBD1 (5 bases). This CDR3 spans 14 amino acids. Germline-derived CDR1 and CDR2 are SGHRS and YFSETQ. Trimming took off 2 bases at V and 1 base at J, with 9 bases between the two ends. CDR3 residues: CASSFSGGNTEAFF. The CDR3 DNA reads as TGCGCCAGCAGCTTCTCGGGGGGGAACACTGAAGCTTTCTTT. Variable domain in full (rest from reference TRBV5-1 and TRBJ1-1): KAGVTQTPRYLIKTRGQQVTLSCSPISGHRSVSWYQQTPGQGLQFLFEYFSETQRNKGNFPGRFSGRQFSNSRSEMNVSTLELGDSALYLCASSFSGGNTEAFFGQGTRLTVV.

The CDR3 DNA reads as TGTGCCAGCAGTTACCCTAACGGGGTGGACTATGGCTACACCTTC. Translation gives CASSYPNGVDYGYTF. The chain has TRBV6-6 and TRBJ1-2, with D hard to call. V was cut by 2 bases and J by 3 bases, with 13 bases left in between. The CDR3 runs 15 residues. Germline CDR1 and CDR2: MNHNY and SVGAGI (reference sequence).

This sequence joins TRBV10-3 and TRBJ2-1, with 11 bases identical to TRBD2. V shed 3 bases and J 0 bases; nucleotides not matched to a gene: 7. This CDR3 has 18 residues. CDR1 ENHRY and CDR2 SYGVKD come from the germline V gene. The CDR3 DNA sequence: TGTGCCATCAGTGAAGCTAGCGGGAGGCCTAGCTCCTACAATGAGCAGTTCTTC. Translating gives CAISEASGRPSSYNEQFF.

This chain uses TRBV6-6 with TRBJ1-6; 9 bases match TRBD1. The CDR3 consists of 15 residues. Unmatched junction bases numbered 7, after V lost 4 bases and J lost 9 bases. CDR1 and CDR2 from the germline V gene are MNHNY and SVGAGI (reference sequence). DNA for the CDR3: TGTGCCAGCAGTTCCTTTGGGACAGGGAGTTCACCCCTCCACTTT. Protein: CASSSFGTGSSPLHF.

The chain uses TRBV27 and TRBJ1-2; a weak D match, TRBD1 (6 bases). The germline CDR1 and CDR2 sequences are MNHEY and SMNVEV (reference sequence). The CDR3 is made up of 14 amino acids. The V and J ends lost 8 bases and 8 bases respectively, with 21 bases between them. The CDR3 bases are TGTGCCAGCCGCTATACGGGACAATCTGAAGGCTACACCTTC. Translating it yields CASRYTGQSEGYTF.

The genes are TRBV4-1 and TRBJ2-1, with 13 bases identical to TRBD2. With 0 bases clipped from V and 9 bases from J, the junction kept 8 bases outside the gene matches. Germline assignment: CDR1 MGHRA and CDR2 YSYEKL. This CDR3 is built from 17 residues. CDR3 sequence reads: CASSQDSTSGRLREQFF. The CDR3 coding sequence is TGCGCCAGCAGCCAAGATTCGACTAGCGGGAGGTTACGTGAGCAGTTCTTC.

The chain is built from TRBV13 and TRBJ2-3, with 7 bases identical to TRBD1. Germline V gene data show CDR1 as PRHDT and CDR2 as FYEKMQ (reference sequence). J lost 1 base, V lost 4 bases, and 8 bases had no gene match. This CDR3 region has 16 residues. The CDR3 reads CASSSPSGGGTDTQYF. The CDR3 DNA reads as TGTGCCAGCAGCTCTCCTTCAGGGGGAGGCACAGATACGCAGTATTTT. The full variable domain, in which reference TRBV13 and TRBJ2-3 provide the parts outside the CDR3, is AAGVIQSPRHLIKEKRETATLKCYPIPRHDTVYWYQQGPGQDPQFLISFYEKMQSDKGSIPDRFSAQQFSDYHSELNMSSLELGDSALYFCASSSPSGGGTDTQYFGPGTRLTVL.

The chain combines TRBV5-4 with TRBJ2-3; 7 bases match TRBD2. CDR1 is SGHNT, CDR2 YYREEE, per germline (reference sequence). The junction had 1 base not matched to a gene; V was cut back by 0 bases and J by 3 bases. This CDR3 spans 14 amino acids. CDR3 protein: CASSLASGTDTQYF. The DNA for the CDR3 is TGTGCCAGCAGCTTGGCTAGCGGAACAGATACGCAGTATTTT.

V usage is TRBV7-9 and J usage is TRBJ1-1, with 11 bases aligning to TRBD1. CDR3 length: 16 amino acids. The germline V gene encodes CDR1 SEHNR and CDR2 FQNEAQ (reference sequence). J lost 10 bases, V lost 5 bases, and 15 bases had no gene match. CDR3 sequence reads: CASSPDTGQGAARAFF. The CDR3 bases are TGTGCCAGCAGCCCCGATACCGGACAGGGGGCGGCCAGAGCTTTCTTT.

Turning to this clone: This CDR3 is also generated by other DNA sequences in the sample. This rearrangement joins TRBV12-3 or TRBV12-4 to TRBJ1-1, with D uncertain. Trimming shortened V by 5 bases and J by 5 bases, and 6 bases separated the two germline ends. The CDR3 loop spans 11 amino acids. The CDR3 nucleotides are TGTGCCAGCAGTCGAGGGACTGAAGCTTTCTTT. Its protein is CASSRGTEAFF.

V gene TRBV28 combines with J gene TRBJ2-3; TRBD2 matches 9 bases. The CDR3 is 13 residues long. Per the germline V gene, CDR1 is MDHEN and CDR2 is SYDVKM. The CDR3, as DNA: TGTGCTTCTAGCGGGATTAGCACAGATACGCAGTATTTT. Translated, it gives CASSGISTDTQYF.

The chain recombines TRBV5-1 with TRBJ2-1, with 12 bases identical to TRBD2. There are 16 residues in the CDR3. The V and J ends lost 4 bases and 4 bases, in that order; junction bases with no gene match: 6. Germline values: CDR1 SGHRS, CDR2 YFSETQ. In DNA, the CDR3 is TGCGCCAGCAGCCTACTCGGACTAGCGGGGTACAATGAGCAGTTCTTC. This codes for CASSLLGLAGYNEQFF.

This clone was observed a few times. J is TRBJ2-2 and V is TRBV5-1, with 8 positions matching TRBD1. V was clipped by 2 bases and J by 4 bases; unmatched bases: 4. From germline, CDR1 is SGHRS and CDR2 YFSETQ. This CDR3 is built from 15 residues. The CDR3 protein is CASSLGDRTTGELFF. The DNA for the CDR3 is TGCGCCAGCAGCTTAGGGGACAGGACCACCGGGGAGCTGTTTTTT.

V and J are TRBV28 and TRBJ2-2; D is perhaps TRBD1 (7 bases). CDR1 is MDHEN and CDR2 is SYDVKM in the germline V gene. Trimming shortened V by 2 bases and J by 9 bases, and 13 bases separated the two germline ends. There are 14 residues in the CDR3. The CDR3 protein is CASSLQGGYRELFF. CDR3 DNA: TGTGCCAGCAGTTTACAGGGGGGTTACCGGGAGCTGTTTTTT. The complete variable domain, with remaining parts taken from reference TRBV28 and TRBJ2-2, reads DVKVTQSSRYLVKRTGEKVFLECVQDMDHENMFWYRQDPGLGLRLIYFSYDVKMKEKGDIPEGYSVSREKKERFSLILESASTNQTSMYLCASSLQGGYRELFFGEGSRLTVL.

The chain combines TRBV5-4 with TRBJ2-5; the match to TRBD2 covers 7 bases. Germline V gives CDR1 SGHNT, CDR2 YYREEE (reference sequence). The J segment lost 2 bases and the V segment lost 4 bases, leaving 2 bases of the junction unmatched. This CDR3 contains 13 residues. The CDR3 here is CASSQAGQETQYF. In DNA form, the CDR3 reads TGTGCCAGCAGCCAAGCGGGACAAGAGACCCAGTACTTC. The full variable domain, completed using reference TRBV5-4 and TRBJ2-5, is ETGVTQSPTHLIKTRGQQVTLRCSSQSGHNTVSWYQQALGQGPQFIFQYYREEENGRGNFPPRFSGLQFPNYSSELNVNALELDDSALYLCASSQAGQETQYFGPGTRLLVL.